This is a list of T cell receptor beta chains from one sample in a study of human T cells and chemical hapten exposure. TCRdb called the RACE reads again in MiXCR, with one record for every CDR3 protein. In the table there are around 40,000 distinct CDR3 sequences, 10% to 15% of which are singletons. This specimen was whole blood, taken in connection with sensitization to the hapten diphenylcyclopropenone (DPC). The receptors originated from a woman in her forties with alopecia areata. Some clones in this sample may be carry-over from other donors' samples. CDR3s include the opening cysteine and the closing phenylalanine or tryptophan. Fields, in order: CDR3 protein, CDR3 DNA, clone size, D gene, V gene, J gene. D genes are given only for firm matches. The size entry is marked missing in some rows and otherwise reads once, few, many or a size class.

CDR3aa: CASSPPSGYEQYF
CDR3nt: TGTGCCAGCAGCCCCCCGAGCGGCTACGAGCAGTACTTC
abundance: many
d_gene: .
v_gene: TRBV9
j_gene: TRBJ2-7

CDR3aa: CASSLPRGHTDTQYF
CDR3nt: TGTGCCAGCAGCCTCCCGCGGGGACATACAGATACGCAGTATTTT
abundance: .
d_gene: .
v_gene: TRBV28
j_gene: TRBJ2-3

CDR3aa: CASGGTDYGYTF
CDR3nt: TGTGCCAGCGGCGGGACAGACTATGGCTACACCTTC
abundance: many
d_gene: TRBD1
v_gene: TRBV28
j_gene: TRBJ1-2

CDR3aa: CASTGQGLAYEQYF
CDR3nt: TGTGCCAGCACCGGACAGGGTCTGGCCTACGAGCAGTACTTC
abundance: many
d_gene: TRBD1
v_gene: TRBV2
j_gene: TRBJ2-7

CDR3aa: CASSSQPVGNTGELFF
CDR3nt: TGTGCCAGCAGCTCGCAGCCAGTAGGGAACACCGGGGAGCTGTTTTTT
abundance: .
d_gene: .
v_gene: TRBV7-2
j_gene: TRBJ2-2

CDR3aa: CSAPGGSTIYF
CDR3nt: TGCAGTGCTCCAGGGGGCAGCACCATATATTTT
abundance: many
d_gene: TRBD1
v_gene: TRBV20-1
j_gene: TRBJ1-3

CDR3aa: CASSLRDSYTDTQYF
CDR3nt: TGTGCCAGCAGCCTCAGGGACAGTTACACAGATACGCAGTATTTT
abundance: many
d_gene: TRBD1
v_gene: TRBV7-3
j_gene: TRBJ2-3

CDR3aa: CATDRSGGELFF
CDR3nt: TGTGCCACCGACAGGTCTGGCGGGGAGCTGTTTTTT
abundance: many
d_gene: .
v_gene: TRBV7-9
j_gene: TRBJ2-2

CDR3aa: CASRVDRAGRFEAFF
CDR3nt: TGTGCAAGTCGCGTAGACAGGGCAGGCAGATTCGAAGCTTTCTTT
abundance: .
d_gene: .
v_gene: TRBV12-2
j_gene: TRBJ1-1

CDR3aa: CSAPTSGVGDTQYF
CDR3nt: TGCAGTGCCCCGACTAGCGGAGTGGGAGATACGCAGTATTTT
abundance: few
d_gene: TRBD2
v_gene: TRBV20-1
j_gene: TRBJ2-3

CDR3aa: CASSLEGANVLTF
CDR3nt: TGTGCCAGTAGTTTGGAGGGGGCCAACGTCCTGACTTTC
abundance: many
d_gene: .
v_gene: TRBV19
j_gene: TRBJ2-6

CDR3aa: CASSLGSGTEAFF
CDR3nt: TGCGCCAGCAGCTTAGGGAGCGGCACTGAAGCTTTCTTT
abundance: many
d_gene: .
v_gene: TRBV5-1
j_gene: TRBJ1-1

CDR3aa: CSAAGAGGHTDTQYF
CDR3nt: TGCAGCGCCGCGGGGGCCGGGGGTCACACAGATACGCAGTATTTT
abundance: .
d_gene: .
v_gene: TRBV29-1
j_gene: TRBJ2-3

CDR3aa: CASKEAPSYYEQYF
CDR3nt: TGCGCCAGCAAGGAGGCCCCGAGCTACTACGAGCAGTACTTC
abundance: many
d_gene: .
v_gene: TRBV5-1
j_gene: TRBJ2-7

CDR3aa: CASSVEGRGGYNEQFF
CDR3nt: TGTGCCAGCAGCGTAGAGGGCAGAGGGGGATACAATGAGCAGTTCTTC
abundance: .
d_gene: .
v_gene: TRBV9
j_gene: TRBJ2-1

CDR3aa: CSASARAGEGYNEQFF
CDR3nt: TGCAGTGCTAGCGCCAGGGCGGGGGAAGGCTACAATGAGCAGTTCTTC
abundance: few
d_gene: TRBD2
v_gene: TRBV20-1
j_gene: TRBJ2-1

CDR3aa: CASSPGGAPPYEQYF
CDR3nt: TGTGCCAGCAGCCCTGGCGGGGCCCCTCCCTACGAGCAGTACTTC
abundance: .
d_gene: .
v_gene: TRBV28
j_gene: TRBJ2-7

CDR3aa: CASSPWTGGYNTEAFF
CDR3nt: TGTGCCAGCAGTCCGTGGACAGGGGGCTATAACACTGAAGCTTTCTTT
abundance: .
d_gene: TRBD1
v_gene: TRBV28
j_gene: TRBJ1-1

CDR3aa: CASSLAGTYGNEQFF
CDR3nt: TGTGCCAGCAGCTTAGCCGGGACCTACGGCAATGAGCAGTTCTTC
abundance: few
d_gene: .
v_gene: TRBV7-9
j_gene: TRBJ2-1

CDR3aa: CASSYSTSGGPITQYF
CDR3nt: TGTGCCAGCAGTTACTCGACTAGCGGGGGACCTATTACGCAGTATTTT
abundance: many
d_gene: TRBD2
v_gene: TRBV6-2/TRBV6-3
j_gene: TRBJ2-3

CDR3aa: CASSQGVNEQFF
CDR3nt: TGCGCCAGCAGCCAGGGGGTAAATGAGCAGTTCTTC
abundance: many
d_gene: .
v_gene: TRBV4-1
j_gene: TRBJ2-1

CDR3aa: CASSFGMGGDIQYF
CDR3nt: TGTGCCAGCAGTTTTGGGATGGGCGGTGACATTCAGTACTTC
abundance: few
d_gene: .
v_gene: TRBV28
j_gene: TRBJ2-4

CDR3aa: CASGGHLKYGYTF
CDR3nt: TGTGCCAGCGGGGGGCACCTTAAGTATGGCTACACCTTC
abundance: many
d_gene: .
v_gene: TRBV6-6
j_gene: TRBJ1-2

CDR3aa: CASSQTSGRAGEQYF
CDR3nt: TGTGCCAGCAGCCAGACTAGCGGGAGGGCCGGGGAGCAGTACTTC
abundance: many
d_gene: TRBD2
v_gene: TRBV3-1
j_gene: TRBJ2-7

CDR3aa: CSARVGFLAYNEQFF
CDR3nt: TGCAGTGCTAGAGTAGGGTTCTTAGCCTACAATGAGCAGTTCTTC
abundance: .
d_gene: .
v_gene: TRBV20-1
j_gene: TRBJ2-1

CDR3aa: CSARDPKQGHSYEQYF
CDR3nt: TGCAGTGCTAGAGACCCCAAACAGGGCCACTCCTACGAGCAGTACTTC
abundance: few
d_gene: .
v_gene: TRBV20-1
j_gene: TRBJ2-7

CDR3aa: CASSQDHSGSPAKNIQYF
CDR3nt: TGCGCCAGCAGCCAGGACCATAGCGGGAGTCCAGCCAAAAACATTCAGTACTTC
abundance: .
d_gene: TRBD2
v_gene: TRBV4-1
j_gene: TRBJ2-4

CDR3aa: CASTPGWGRTEAFF
CDR3nt: TGTGCCAGCACTCCCGGATGGGGAAGAACTGAAGCTTTCTTT
abundance: many
d_gene: .
v_gene: TRBV25-1
j_gene: TRBJ1-1

CDR3aa: CASSETRNTGELFF
CDR3nt: TGTGCCAGCAGCGAGACCAGGAACACCGGGGAGCTGTTTTTT
abundance: many
d_gene: .
v_gene: TRBV6-4
j_gene: TRBJ2-2

CDR3aa: CSASGPSVSEQYF
CDR3nt: TGCAGTGCTAGTGGGCCTAGCGTTTCCGAGCAGTACTTC
abundance: .
d_gene: .
v_gene: TRBV20-1
j_gene: TRBJ2-7

CDR3aa: CASSSVGAGRDTQYF
CDR3nt: TGTGCCAGCAGCTCGGTAGGAGCGGGGCGAGATACGCAGTATTTT
abundance: .
d_gene: TRBD2
v_gene: TRBV2
j_gene: TRBJ2-3

CDR3aa: CASSQAKSSGGQETQYF
CDR3nt: TGCGCCAGCAGCCAAGCCAAATCTAGCGGGGGTCAAGAGACCCAGTACTTC
abundance: few
d_gene: TRBD2
v_gene: TRBV4-1
j_gene: TRBJ2-5

CDR3aa: CASSVERAGEQYF
CDR3nt: TGTGCCAGCAGCGTGGAGAGGGCGGGCGAGCAGTACTTC
abundance: .
d_gene: .
v_gene: TRBV9
j_gene: TRBJ2-7